The next 14 T cell receptor beta chains were all read from a single sample in a study of response to subunit inactivated influenza vaccine. TCRdb analysed the RT-PCR reads with MiXCR anew, one entry per CDR3 protein. The repertoire holds roughly 700,000 distinct CDR3 sequences, with less than 20% as singletons. This sample comprised PBMCs from blood, obtained about 11 days after vaccination. Receptors were obtained from a man aged 45 to 65 who received an inactivated influenza vaccine.

The table lists this clonotype with a few counts. The gene calls are TRBV20-1 and TRBJ1-1; D remains ambiguous. V was trimmed by 3 bases and J by 6 bases, leaving 14 bases between them. The germline V gene encodes CDR1 DFQATT and CDR2 SNEGSKA (reference sequence). The CDR3 spans 13 residues. The CDR3 DNA is TGCAGTGCTAGGGGAGAGGCTTGGGCTGAAGCTTTCTTT. This codes for CSARGEAWAEAFF.

This clonotype was counted a few times. V is TRBV20-1 and J is TRBJ2-1; D unresolved. This CDR3 has 13 residues. V dropped 0 bases and J dropped 9 bases, with 12 bases sitting between them. The germline V gene has CDR1 DFQATT and CDR2 SNEGSKA (reference sequence). CDR3 coding DNA: TGCAGTGCTAGAGATCTGGCTCCGAGTGAGCAGTTCTTC. Translation gives CSARDLAPSEQFF.

This rearrangement joins TRBV2 to TRBJ2-2; 8 nucleotides match TRBD2. The CDR3 covers 15 residues. Looked up from germline, CDR1 is SNHLY and CDR2 is FYNNEI. The junction had 3 bases not matched to a gene; V was cut back by 0 bases and J by 6 bases. The CDR3 DNA reads as TGTGCCAGCAGTGAAGCGCCAGCGGGGGCCGGGGAGCTGTTTTTT. This sequence encodes CASSEAPAGAGELFF.

In its sample, this clonotype was seen a few times. The gene calls are TRBV4-1 and TRBJ2-7, with D hard to call. The CDR3 runs 13 residues. Germline V gene data show CDR1 as MGHRA and CDR2 as YSYEKL. V lost 3 bases and J 4 bases, leaving 10 bases between the germline ends. CDR3 bases: TGCGCCAGCAGCCACCCTCAGTCTTACGAGCAGTACTTC. As protein: CASSHPQSYEQYF.

This chain's CDR3 is CASSLGTSGSSAYNEQFF. Here the CDR3 DNA reads TGTGCCAGCAGCTTGGGGACTAGCGGGTCGAGCGCCTACAATGAGCAGTTCTTC. The chain links TRBV7-6 to TRBJ2-1; 12 positions match TRBD2. The CDR3 sequence is 18 residues long. Looked up from germline, CDR1 is SGHVS and CDR2 is FNYEAQ. V shed 3 bases and J 2 bases; nucleotides not matched to a gene: 8.

This chain uses TRBV9 with TRBJ2-2; TRBD2 matches 7 bases. The length of the CDR3 is 15 residues. From germline, CDR1 is SGDLS and CDR2 YYNGEE. The V gene end was trimmed by 0 bases and the J gene end by 5 bases; junction bases not matched to a gene: 4. The CDR3 sequence: CASSVAQGGTGELFF. The CDR3 DNA reads as TGTGCCAGCAGCGTAGCCCAGGGAGGGACCGGGGAGCTGTTTTTT.

The CDR3 DNA reads TGCAGTGCTAGACCGCTCCGGGACAGGGGAACAGATACGCAGTATTTT. This sequence encodes CSARPLRDRGTDTQYF. The chain recombines TRBV20-1 with TRBJ2-3; 10 nucleotides align to TRBD1. V was clipped by 2 bases and J by 3 bases; unmatched bases: 8. Germline V gene lookup returns CDR1 DFQATT and CDR2 SNEGSKA (reference sequence). The CDR3 is made up of 16 amino acids.

Details on this clonotype: Lacking the conserved final phenylalanine or tryptophan, this CDR3 likely reflects a read error. The CDR3 protein is CASSWGQGRGGYTY. CDR3 bases: TGTGCCAGCAGCTGGGGCCAGGGGCGCGGTGGCTACACCTAC. The rearrangement joins TRBV5-5 to TRBJ1-2, with D perhaps TRBD1 (6 bases). Between the trimmed V and J ends, which lost 3 bases and 7 bases, there was a span of 16 bases. The CDR3 spans 14 residues. The V gene's germline CDR1 is SGHKS and CDR2 YYEKEE (reference sequence).

The sample holds a few counts of this clonotype. The CDR3 bases are TGTGCCACCAGTGGAGGGACTGGGTCCTGGTGGCAGTTCTTC. As protein: CATSGGTGSWWQFF. The chain joins TRBV24-1 to TRBJ2-1; tentatively, D is TRBD2 (6 bases). With 5 bases removed from V and 12 bases from J, the gap between germline ends came to 19 bases. The CDR3 is 14 amino acids. Per the germline V gene, CDR1 is KGHDR and CDR2 is SFDVKD.

V is TRBV4-1 and J is TRBJ1-2; 7 bases line up with TRBD1. The CDR3 runs 15 residues. CDR1 and CDR2 from the germline V gene are MGHRA and YSYEKL. The J segment lost 2 bases and the V segment lost 1 base, leaving 4 bases of the junction unmatched. Here the CDR3 reads CASSQVTGANYGYTF. DNA of the CDR3: TGCGCCAGCAGCCAAGTAACAGGGGCGAACTATGGCTACACCTTC.

This clonotype was seen at least ten times. Mismatch with germline at one junction end may stem from a read error. This chain connects TRBV5-1 to TRBJ2-1, with D unresolved. CDR1 is SGHRS, CDR2 YFSETQ, per germline. The CDR3 extends over 15 amino acids. In DNA, the CDR3 is TGCGCCAGCAGCTTGGATACCGGGTCCTTCAATGAGCAGTTCTTC. It yields the protein CASSLDTGSFNEQFF.

This clonotype appeared a few times. The gene calls are TRBV4-2 and TRBJ1-2, with 9 bases matching TRBD1. The trim removed 0 bases at V and 6 bases at J, leaving 8 bases unmatched. In germline, CDR1 is LGHNA, CDR2 YNFKEQ. This CDR3 is built from 16 residues. In nucleotides, the CDR3 is TGTGCCAGCAGCCAAGAGAAGACAGGGGGAGGCGATGGCTACACCTTC. This gives the protein CASSQEKTGGGDGYTF.

This clonotype was found a few times. The V gene is TRBV12-3 or TRBV12-4, the J gene TRBJ2-7, with TRBD2 as a possible D gene (5 bases). V was trimmed by 6 bases and J by 2 bases, leaving 20 bases between them. This CDR3 region has 16 residues. The CDR3 DNA reads TGTGCCAGCAGCCTTGGCCTACCGGGAAGCACCTACGAGCAGTACTTC. This translates into CASSLGLPGSTYEQYF.

The chain carries TRBV9 and TRBJ2-1; D ambiguous. The CDR3 sequence is 14 residues long. V lost 0 bases to trimming and J lost 8 bases, with 12 bases between them. Germline lookup yields CDR1 SGDLS and CDR2 YYNGEE. CDR3 DNA sequence: TGTGCCAGCAGCGTAGCGGGCAAATCACATGAGCAGTTCTTC. Its protein product is CASSVAGKSHEQFF.